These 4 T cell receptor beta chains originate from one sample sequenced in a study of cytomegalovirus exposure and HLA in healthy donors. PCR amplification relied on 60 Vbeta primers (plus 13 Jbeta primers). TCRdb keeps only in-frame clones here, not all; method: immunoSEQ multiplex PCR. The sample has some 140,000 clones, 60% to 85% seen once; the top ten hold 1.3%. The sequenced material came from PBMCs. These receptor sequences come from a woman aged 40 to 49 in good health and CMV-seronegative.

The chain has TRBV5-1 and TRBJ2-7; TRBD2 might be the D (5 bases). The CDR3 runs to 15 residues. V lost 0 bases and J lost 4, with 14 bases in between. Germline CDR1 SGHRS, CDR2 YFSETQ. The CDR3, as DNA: TGCGCCAGCAGCTTGGATCGGGGATGGAGTTACGAGCAGTACTTC. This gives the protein CASSLDRGWSYEQYF.

The CDR3 coding sequence is TGCGCCAGCAGCTTGGCCGCGGACTCAAACTCCTACGAGCAGTACTTC. This translates into CASSLAADSNSYEQYF. The chain joins TRBV5-1 to TRBJ2-7; perhaps TRBD2 as D (5 bases). Germline CDR1 reads SGHRS; CDR2 reads YFSETQ. Between the trimmed V and J ends, which lost 0 bases and 0 bases, there was a span of 13 bases. This CDR3 has 16 residues.

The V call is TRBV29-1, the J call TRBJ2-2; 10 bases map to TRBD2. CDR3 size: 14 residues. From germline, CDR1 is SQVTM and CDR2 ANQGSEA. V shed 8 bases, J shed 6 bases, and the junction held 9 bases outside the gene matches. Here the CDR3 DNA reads TGCAGCTTTAAGCGGGAGGGGGGTGCCGGGGAGCTGTTTTTT. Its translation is CSFKREGGAGELFF.

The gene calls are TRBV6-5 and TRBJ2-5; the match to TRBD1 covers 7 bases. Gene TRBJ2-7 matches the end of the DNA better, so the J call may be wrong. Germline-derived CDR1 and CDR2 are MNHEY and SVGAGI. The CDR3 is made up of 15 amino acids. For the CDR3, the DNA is TGTGCCAGCAGTTACTGGGGACAGATCTCCTACGAGCAGTACTTC. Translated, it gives CASSYWGQISYEQYF.